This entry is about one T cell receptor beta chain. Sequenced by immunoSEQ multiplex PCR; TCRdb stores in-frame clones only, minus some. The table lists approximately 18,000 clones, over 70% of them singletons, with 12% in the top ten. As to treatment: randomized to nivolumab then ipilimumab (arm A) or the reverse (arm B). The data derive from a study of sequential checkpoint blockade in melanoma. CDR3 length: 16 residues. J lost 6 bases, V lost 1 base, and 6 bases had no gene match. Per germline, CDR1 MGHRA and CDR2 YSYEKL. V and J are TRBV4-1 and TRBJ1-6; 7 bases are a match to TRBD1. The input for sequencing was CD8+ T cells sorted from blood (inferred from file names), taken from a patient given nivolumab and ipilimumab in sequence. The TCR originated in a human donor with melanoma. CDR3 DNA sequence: TGCGCCAGCAGCCAAGGGACAGGAGATATTAATTCACCCCTCCACTTT. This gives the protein CASSQGTGDINSPLHF.